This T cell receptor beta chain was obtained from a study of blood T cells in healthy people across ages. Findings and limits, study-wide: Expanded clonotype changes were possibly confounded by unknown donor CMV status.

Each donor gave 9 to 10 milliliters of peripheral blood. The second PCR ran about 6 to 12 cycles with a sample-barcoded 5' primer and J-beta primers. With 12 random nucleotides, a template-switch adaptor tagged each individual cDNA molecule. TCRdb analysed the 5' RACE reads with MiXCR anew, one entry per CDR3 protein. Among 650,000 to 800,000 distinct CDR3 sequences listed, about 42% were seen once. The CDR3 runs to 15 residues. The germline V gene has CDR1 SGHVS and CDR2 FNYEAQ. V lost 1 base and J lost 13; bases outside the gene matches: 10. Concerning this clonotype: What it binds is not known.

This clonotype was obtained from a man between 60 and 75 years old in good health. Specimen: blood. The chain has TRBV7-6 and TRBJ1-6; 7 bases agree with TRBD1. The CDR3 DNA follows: TGTGCCAGCAGCTTAGGTTCAGGGGGGGAGTCGCCCCTCCACTTT. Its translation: CASSLGSGGESPLHF.